The rows below give T cell receptor beta chains drawn from one sample of a study of OX40 agonist ivuxolimab in advanced cancers. Profiling relied on immunoSEQ multiplex PCR, and the TCRdb table lists in-frame clones only, not all of them. The data contain about 79,000 clones, over 75% of them singletons. The material was CD4+ or CD8+ T cells sorted from blood, obtained in a trial of the OX40 agonist ivuxolimab. Receptor source: an adult with an advanced solid tumor such as melanoma, head and neck, liver or kidney cancer. CDR3s include the opening cysteine and the closing phenylalanine or tryptophan. Each record gives: CDR3 DNA, CDR3 protein, CDR3 length, J gene, clone size, V gene, D gene. A D gene is named only where the DNA matches it firmly. Some rows mark clone size as missing; the rest say once, few, many or name a class of expanded clone.

DNA: TGTGCCAGCAGCCCTGGACAGGGATGGGGCTACACCTTC
CDR3: CASSPGQGWGYTF
length: 13
J: TRBJ1-2
size: -
V: TRBV9
D: TRBD1

DNA: TGTGCCAGTAGTACCTCTGGGACAGCGAAGAACACCGGGGAGCTGTTTTTT
CDR3: CASSTSGTAKNTGELFF
length: 17
J: TRBJ2-2
size: -
V: TRBV19
D: TRBD1

DNA: TGTGCCAGCACCGGACTAGGAGGCTACGAGCAGTACTTC
CDR3: CASTGLGGYEQYF
length: 13
J: TRBJ2-7
size: -
V: TRBV2
D: TRBD2

DNA: TGTGCCAGCAGCCTCGATTTTAATGGCTACACCTTC
CDR3: CASSLDFNGYTF
length: 12
J: TRBJ1-2
size: -
V: TRBV11-2
D: -

DNA: TGCGCCAGCAGCTTGGGGTCGGGAAGTGGGACCACAGATACGCAGTATTTT
CDR3: CASSLGSGSGTTDTQYF
length: 17
J: TRBJ2-3
size: -
V: TRBV5-1
D: -

DNA: TGTGCCATTCAGCCGGGGACAGGGGGTATCAATGAGCAGTTCTTC
CDR3: CAIQPGTGGINEQFF
length: 15
J: TRBJ2-1
size: -
V: TRBV6-1
D: TRBD1

DNA: TGTGCCAGCAGGACACCCGGGACTACCGGTGAGCAGTTCTTC
CDR3: CASRTPGTTGEQFF
length: 14
J: TRBJ2-1
size: -
V: TRBV6-6
D: TRBD2

DNA: TGTGCCAGTAGTATTTCTCCACATCAGCCCCAGCATTTT
CDR3: CASSISPHQPQHF
length: 13
J: TRBJ1-5
size: -
V: TRBV19
D: -

DNA: TGTGCCAGCAGCTTGATGTGGATAGATACGCAGTATTTT
CDR3: CASSLMWIDTQYF
length: 13
J: TRBJ2-3
size: -
V: TRBV7-9
D: -

DNA: TGTGCCACCAGTCGGTCTAGCGAAAAAACCTACGAGCAGTACTTC
CDR3: CATSRSSEKTYEQYF
length: 15
J: TRBJ2-7
size: once
V: TRBV25-1
D: -

DNA: TGTGCCAGCAAGACAGGTACCTACGAGCAGTACTTC
CDR3: CASKTGTYEQYF
length: 12
J: TRBJ2-7
size: few
V: TRBV2
D: -

DNA: TGTGCCATCAGAACCGGGACAACGACTAGCGGGTCGAGCTCCTACAATGAGCAGTTCTTC
CDR3: CAIRTGTTTSGSSSYNEQFF
length: 20
J: TRBJ2-1
size: -
V: TRBV10-3
D: TRBD2

DNA: TGTGCCAGCAGCACCGCCGGACCCTACGAGCAGTACTTC
CDR3: CASSTAGPYEQYF
length: 13
J: TRBJ2-7
size: -
V: TRBV5-4
D: -

DNA: TGTGCCAGTAGTATTCTACAGGTACCCGGAAACACCATATATTTT
CDR3: CASSILQVPGNTIYF
length: 15
J: TRBJ1-3
size: -
V: TRBV19
D: -

DNA: TGTGCCAGCAGTTCCGGGACTAGCGTCTACGAGCAGTACTTC
CDR3: CASSSGTSVYEQYF
length: 14
J: TRBJ2-7
size: -
V: TRBV6-1
D: TRBD2

DNA: TGTGCCAGCAGCCAACAGGGGGGGTTAAGCACAGATACGCAGTATTTT
CDR3: CASSQQGGLSTDTQYF
length: 16
J: TRBJ2-3
size: -
V: TRBV7-2
D: -

DNA: TGCGCCAGCAGCGTGACAGGGGATGTCGGCTATGGCTACACCTTC
CDR3: CASSVTGDVGYGYTF
length: 15
J: TRBJ1-2
size: few
V: TRBV5-1
D: TRBD1

DNA: TGTGCCAGCAGCAGGGACAGGTTCGGGGTCGAAAAACTGTTTTTT
CDR3: CASSRDRFGVEKLFF
length: 15
J: TRBJ1-4
size: -
V: TRBV5-4
D: TRBD1

DNA: TGTGCCAGCAGTGTGGGACTAGCGGTACACTTTAGCACAGATACGCAGTATTTT
CDR3: CASSVGLAVHFSTDTQYF
length: 18
J: TRBJ2-3
size: -
V: TRBV2
D: TRBD2

DNA: TGCGCCAGCAGCTTGGGGGGGCCCCAAGAGACCCAGTACTTC
CDR3: CASSLGGPQETQYF
length: 14
J: TRBJ2-5
size: -
V: TRBV5-1
D: -

DNA: TGTGCCAGCAGTGAGACAGGGTCCTACAATGAGCAGTTCTTC
CDR3: CASSETGSYNEQFF
length: 14
J: TRBJ2-1
size: -
V: TRBV2
D: TRBD1

DNA: TGTGCCAGCAGACCGACAGGGGGCTATGAAAAACTGTTTTTT
CDR3: CASRPTGGYEKLFF
length: 14
J: TRBJ1-4
size: -
V: TRBV28
D: TRBD1

DNA: TGTGCCAGCAGTTCTCCAGGGAATTCACCCCTCCACTTT
CDR3: CASSSPGNSPLHF
length: 13
J: TRBJ1-6
size: -
V: TRBV6-5
D: -

DNA: TGTGCCAGCAGCCGAAAGAGATCCTACGAGCAGTACTTC
CDR3: CASSRKRSYEQYF
length: 13
J: TRBJ2-7
size: -
V: TRBV27
D: -

DNA: TGTGCCAGCAGCTTCCAGGGGGCCGGGACTGAAGCTTTCTTT
CDR3: CASSFQGAGTEAFF
length: 14
J: TRBJ1-1
size: -
V: TRBV11-2
D: TRBD1

DNA: TGTGCCAGCACTAATTTCGGGACTAGCGTGGGAGATACGCAGTATTTT
CDR3: CASTNFGTSVGDTQYF
length: 16
J: TRBJ2-3
size: -
V: TRBV18
D: TRBD2

DNA: TGTGCCAGCCAAGCGACAGGGGGGGAGACCCAGTACTTC
CDR3: CASQATGGETQYF
length: 13
J: TRBJ2-5
size: -
V: TRBV2
D: TRBD1

DNA: TGCGCCAGCAGCTTGAAAGGGATTGGGAGCACTGAAGCTTTCTTT
CDR3: CASSLKGIGSTEAFF
length: 15
J: TRBJ1-1
size: -
V: TRBV5-1
D: -

DNA: TGTGCTAGTGGTTTGGGCATGCTGGGTAGCACCGGGGAGCTGTTTTTT
CDR3: CASGLGMLGSTGELFF
length: 16
J: TRBJ2-2
size: -
V: TRBV12-5
D: -

DNA: TGCGCCAGCAGCCTACAGGGCACAACTAATGAAAAACTGTTTTTT
CDR3: CASSLQGTTNEKLFF
length: 15
J: TRBJ1-4
size: -
V: TRBV5-1
D: -

DNA: TGTGCCAGCAGTTTAGAGACAGGGCCTAATGAAAAACTGTTTTTT
CDR3: CASSLETGPNEKLFF
length: 15
J: TRBJ1-4
size: once
V: TRBV28
D: TRBD1

DNA: TGTGCCAGCAGCTTGGGACAGGGCAATCAGCCCCAGCATTTT
CDR3: CASSLGQGNQPQHF
length: 14
J: TRBJ1-5
size: once
V: TRBV11-2
D: TRBD1

DNA: TGTGCCAGTAGTAAAGGGGGTCAGCCCCAGCATTTT
CDR3: CASSKGGQPQHF
length: 12
J: TRBJ1-5
size: -
V: TRBV19
D: -

DNA: TGTGCCAGCAGCGTTGGCGGGACAGGGTGGAATGAGCAGTTCTTC
CDR3: CASSVGGTGWNEQFF
length: 15
J: TRBJ2-1
size: -
V: TRBV9
D: TRBD1

DNA: TGTGCCTGGAGTGGGTTGGGTAGCGGGACGCAAGAGACCCAGTACTTC
CDR3: CAWSGLGSGTQETQYF
length: 16
J: TRBJ2-5
size: -
V: TRBV30
D: TRBD2

DNA: TGTGCCAGCAGTAGGGCAGCACTCAACACTGAAGCTTTCTTT
CDR3: CASSRAALNTEAFF
length: 14
J: TRBJ1-1
size: once
V: TRBV28
D: -

DNA: TGTGCCAGTACTGGACAGGGTGGCTATGGCTACACCTTC
CDR3: CASTGQGGYGYTF
length: 13
J: TRBJ1-2
size: few
V: TRBV19
D: TRBD1